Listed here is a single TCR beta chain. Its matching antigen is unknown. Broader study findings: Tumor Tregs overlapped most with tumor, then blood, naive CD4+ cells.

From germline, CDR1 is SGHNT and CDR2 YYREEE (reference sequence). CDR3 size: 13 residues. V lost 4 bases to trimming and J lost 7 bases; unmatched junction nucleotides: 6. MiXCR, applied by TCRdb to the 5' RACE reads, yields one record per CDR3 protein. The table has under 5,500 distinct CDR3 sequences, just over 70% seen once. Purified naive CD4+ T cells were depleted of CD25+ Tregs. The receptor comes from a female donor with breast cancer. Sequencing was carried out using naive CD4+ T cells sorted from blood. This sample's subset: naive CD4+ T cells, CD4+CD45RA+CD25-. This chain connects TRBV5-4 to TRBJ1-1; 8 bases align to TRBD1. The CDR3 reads CASSENRGSEAFF. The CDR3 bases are TGTGCCAGCAGCGAAAACAGGGGGAGTGAAGCTTTCTTT.